Below, 17 T cell receptor beta chains from the same sample are listed, as sequenced in a study of T-cell memory formation after mild COVID-19. MiXCR was run by TCRdb on the 5' RACE reads, yielding one entry per CDR3 protein. The table shows about 110,000 distinct CDR3 sequences, with approximately 15% occurring only once. The source material was PBMCs or a T cell subset sorted from them (not recorded which). The receptors stem from a man aged 18 to 29 who had mild COVID-19 (a few samples of this study predate the infection). Cell type and time point are not known.

This clonotype was counted between two and nine times. J is TRBJ2-1 and V is TRBV6-2 or TRBV6-3, with 9 positions matching TRBD2. The V segment lost 6 bases and the J segment 6 bases; nucleotides outside the gene matches: 9. The CDR3 has 15 residues. Germline CDR1 reads MNHEY; CDR2 reads SVGEGT. DNA for the CDR3: TGTGCCAGCAGCTCCGGGGGCGGGGGGGCCAATGAGCAGTTCTTC. Translation gives CASSSGGGGANEQFF.

Remarks on this clonotype: A single base separates this from a much larger clone, so it may be a read error. The genes are TRBV4-3 and TRBJ1-2; D gene unclear. The CDR3 length is 15 residues. The V and J ends lost 0 bases and 6 bases respectively, with 14 bases between them. The germline CDR1 and CDR2 sequences are LGHNA and YSLEER. CDR3 residues: CASSQDPNMGNGYTF. CDR3 DNA sequence: TGCGCCAGCAGCCAAGATCCGAACATGGGAAATGGCTACACCTTC.

This clonotype was observed a few times. V and J are TRBV11-2 and TRBJ2-3; D is unresolved. The ends were cut back, 0 bases at V and 1 base at J, with 5 bases in the middle. Germline CDR1 reads SGHAT; CDR2 reads FQNNGV. This CDR3 comprises 14 residues. The CDR3 loop is CASSLEYGTDTQYF. CDR3 sequence (DNA): TGTGCCAGCAGCTTAGAGTACGGCACAGATACGCAGTATTTT.

The chain combines TRBV7-3 with TRBJ2-3, with TRBD1 identical over 10 bases. Unmatched junction bases numbered 10, after V lost 4 bases and J lost 3 bases. Looked up from germline, CDR1 is SGHTA and CDR2 is FQGTGA. CDR3 size: 17 residues. The CDR3 here is CASSSISRDRGTDTQYF. The CDR3 nucleotides read TGTGCCAGCAGCTCGATAAGCCGGGACAGGGGTACAGATACGCAGTATTTT.

This clonotype was counted ten times or more. This chain joins TRBV20-1 and TRBJ1-1; D is perhaps TRBD1 (6 bases). Germline V gives CDR1 DFQATT, CDR2 SNEGSKA (reference sequence). The CDR3 sequence is 16 residues long. V was cut by 3 bases and J by 4 bases, with 21 bases left in between. CDR3 protein: CSARYQGRGWRTEAFF. CDR3 bases: TGCAGTGCTAGGTACCAGGGGAGGGGATGGCGCACTGAAGCTTTCTTT.

The chain joins TRBV4-3 to TRBJ2-2; 7 bases line up with TRBD1. Unmatched junction bases numbered 4, after V lost 3 bases and J lost 6 bases. This CDR3 contains 14 residues. Germline V gene data show CDR1 as LGHNA and CDR2 as YSLEER. CDR3 DNA: TGCGCCAGCAGCCAGGCTAGGGGGCCCGGGGAGCTGTTTTTT. Translation gives CASSQARGPGELFF.

This clonotype was recorded a few times. The chain couples TRBV27 to TRBJ1-1; a possible D gene is TRBD1 (5 bases). The CDR3 totals 14 residues. Germline CDR1 MNHEY, CDR2 SMNVEV (reference sequence). The V end lost 6 bases, the J end lost 1 base, and 12 bases lay between the germline ends. CDR3 sequence (DNA): TGTGCCAGCAGACCCCTGGGGGAGAACACTGAAGCTTTCTTT. It yields the protein CASRPLGENTEAFF.

Only a few counts were recorded for this clonotype. V and J are TRBV20-1 and TRBJ2-7; TRBD2 matches 11 bases. Germline loops: CDR1 DFQATT, CDR2 SNEGSKA (reference sequence). Trimming at V came to 3 bases and at J to 2 bases, leaving 6 bases not matched to a gene. This CDR3 comprises 15 residues. The DNA of the CDR3 is TGCAGTGCTAGCCCTACTAGCGGGGGACCCTACGAGCAGTACTTC. This gives the protein CSASPTSGGPYEQYF.

In this sample, this clonotype turned up a few times. The chain carries TRBV12-3 or TRBV12-4 and TRBJ2-1; 11 bases fit TRBD2. V lost 2 bases and J lost 7; bases outside the gene matches: 4. The CDR3 has 15 amino acids. Here the CDR3 reads CASSLSLAGVNEQFF. Here the CDR3 DNA reads TGTGCCAGCAGTTTATCACTAGCGGGGGTAAATGAGCAGTTCTTC.

This clonotype appeared a few times. The V gene is TRBV12-3 or TRBV12-4, the J gene TRBJ1-2; D remains ambiguous. The length of the CDR3 is 8 residues. The ends were cut back, 8 bases at V and 7 bases at J, with 2 bases in the middle. CDR3 residues: CASGGYTF. The CDR3 bases are TGTGCCAGCGGTGGCTACACCTTC.

The chain links TRBV4-2 to TRBJ1-2; D is uncertain. The CDR3 contains 14 residues. V lost 4 bases and J lost 4, with 13 bases in between. Germline V gives CDR1 LGHNA, CDR2 YNFKEQ. CDR3 protein: CASSPDTSPYGYTF. CDR3 DNA: TGTGCCAGCAGCCCTGACACGTCCCCCTATGGCTACACCTTC.

This clonotype was seen just once. This chain connects TRBV6-2 or TRBV6-3 to TRBJ2-7; D is uncertain. This CDR3 spans 13 amino acids. Germline V gene sequence: CDR1 MNHEY, CDR2 SVGEGT. Trimming removed 6 bases from V and 6 bases from J, with 15 bases in between. The CDR3 sequence: CASSPPAGREQYF. CDR3 DNA: TGTGCCAGCAGCCCGCCGGCCGGTCGCGAGCAGTACTTC.

This chain uses TRBV12-3 or TRBV12-4 with TRBJ2-5, with D perhaps TRBD1 (5 bases). The germline V and J ends were trimmed by 7 bases and 3 bases, with 15 bases remaining between them. The CDR3 sequence is 14 residues long. The CDR3 coding sequence is TGTGCCAGCACCTCGTGGGGCTCGAAAGAGACCCAGTACTTC. Protein product: CASTSWGSKETQYF.

This clonotype has a handful of counts. The V and J genes are TRBV5-1 and TRBJ1-2; the D gene is possibly TRBD1 (6 bases). The V and J ends lost 0 bases and 3 bases respectively, with 12 bases between them. The CDR3 length is 15 residues. CDR1 and CDR2 from the germline V gene are SGHRS and YFSETQ. The chain's CDR3 is CASSLVGGGDYGYTF. CDR3 coding DNA: TGCGCCAGCAGCTTGGTCGGCGGGGGCGACTATGGCTACACCTTC.

This clonotype was observed at least ten times. The J gene is TRBJ1-2, the V gene TRBV11-2; possible D gene TRBD1, 6 bases. The CDR3 spans 15 residues. Per the germline V gene, CDR1 is SGHAT and CDR2 is FQNNGV. V lost 6 bases, J lost 8 bases, and 22 bases lay in between. The CDR3 DNA is TGTGCCAGCAGTCCTGCCGGGGGGGGGGCGTCCGGCTACACCTTC. Its protein is CASSPAGGGASGYTF.

This clonotype came up a few times. CDR3 sequence (DNA): TGCGCCAGCAGCCCGGTTCAGGGAATAGCGAACACTGAAGCTTTCTTT. This translates into CASSPVQGIANTEAFF. The genes are TRBV5-1 and TRBJ1-1; TRBD1 might be the D (5 bases). This CDR3 is 16 amino acids long. Per germline, CDR1 SGHRS and CDR2 YFSETQ. V lost 4 bases to trimming and J lost 1 base, with 17 bases between them.

The rearrangement links TRBV19 to TRBJ2-7; 8 bases are shared with TRBD2. The V gene's germline CDR1 is LNHDA and CDR2 SQIVND (reference sequence). The V segment lost 3 bases and the J segment 3 bases; nucleotides outside the gene matches: 4. This CDR3 spans 14 amino acids. The CDR3 loop is CASSIFSGGYEQYF. The CDR3 coding sequence is TGTGCCAGTAGTATTTTCAGCGGGGGCTACGAGCAGTACTTC. The whole variable domain, filled in from reference TRBV19 and TRBJ2-7, reads DGGITQSPKYLFRKEGQNVTLSCEQNLNHDAMYWYRQDPGQGLRLIYYSQIVNDFQKGDIAEGYSVSREKKESFPLTVTSAQKNPTAFYLCASSIFSGGYEQYFGPGTRLTVT.